A single sample gave rise to the 18 T cell receptor beta chains below, sequenced in a study of cytomegalovirus exposure and HLA in healthy donors. The PCR employed 60 Vbeta primers together with 13 Jbeta primers. Only in-frame clones appear in the TCRdb table, and some are missing; sequencing was by immunoSEQ multiplex PCR. The repertoire has roughly 200,000 clones, approximately 85% of them found once; the top ten carry around 1.4%. Sequenced: PBMCs. These receptors were taken from a girl aged 5 to 17 in good health and CMV-seropositive.

V gene TRBV9 combines with J gene TRBJ2-3; maybe TRBD2 (7 bases). This CDR3 has 19 residues. Trimming left V 4 bases short and J 0 bases short, with 24 bases between. From germline, CDR1 is SGDLS and CDR2 YYNGEE. The CDR3 is CASSSRGVKSGTSTDTQYF. As DNA, the CDR3 is TGTGCCAGCAGCTCTAGGGGGGTTAAGAGCGGGACTAGCACAGATACGCAGTATTTT.

The chain carries TRBV5-4 and TRBJ2-7; no firm D call. The CDR3 has 13 residues. Germline V gives CDR1 SGHNT, CDR2 YYREEE (reference sequence). V was shortened by 0 bases and J by 3 bases, with 7 bases between the two germline ends. CDR3 sequence (DNA): TGTGCCAGCAGCTTGGGACTCATCTACGAGCAGTACTTC. Its translation: CASSLGLIYEQYF. The whole variable domain, filled in from reference TRBV5-4 and TRBJ2-7, reads ETGVTQSPTHLIKTRGQQVTLRCSSQSGHNTVSWYQQALGQGPQFIFQYYREEENGRGNFPPRFSGLQFPNYSSELNVNALELDDSALYLCASSLGLIYEQYFGPGTRLTVT.

This rearrangement joins TRBV7-8 to TRBJ2-3, with D tentatively TRBD1 (5 bases). Trimming cost V 4 bases and J 2 bases, with 10 bases left between them. The CDR3 is made up of 14 amino acids. CDR1 and CDR2 (germline): SGHVS, FQNEAQ. CDR3 amino acids: CASSSQTVTDTQYF. The DNA for the CDR3 is TGTGCCAGCAGCTCTCAGACAGTCACAGATACGCAGTATTTT.

The CDR3 DNA is TGTGCCAGCAGTGCTCCGGGACAGTCTATAGCCGGGGAGCTGTTTTTT. Protein product: CASSAPGQSIAGELFF. The V gene is TRBV6-1, the J gene TRBJ2-2, with 7 bases matching TRBD1. With 4 bases clipped from V and 6 bases from J, the junction kept 11 bases outside the gene matches. This CDR3 contains 16 residues. CDR1 is MNHNS and CDR2 is SASEGT in the germline V gene.

The chain combines TRBV30 with TRBJ1-4; 8 nucleotides align to TRBD1. CDR1 GTSNPN and CDR2 SVGIG come from the germline V gene (reference sequence). The CDR3 length is 14 residues. With V trimmed by 3 bases and J by 7 bases, 7 bases remained unmatched. The CDR3 loop is CAWRTGAASEKLFF. In DNA form, the CDR3 reads TGTGCCTGGAGGACAGGGGCTGCCAGTGAAAAACTGTTTTTT.

V and J are TRBV4-3 and TRBJ2-2, with 10 positions matching TRBD2. This CDR3 is 17 amino acids long. Germline V lookup: CDR1 LGHNA, CDR2 YSLEER. V was clipped by 3 bases and J by 3 bases; unmatched bases: 7. The DNA for the CDR3 is TGCGCCAGCAGCCAGATCAGCGGGGGGGGGTACACCGGGGAGCTGTTTTTT. This gives the protein CASSQISGGGYTGELFF.

The chain couples TRBV5-6 to TRBJ1-5, with D perhaps matching TRBD1 (6 bases). Germline V gives CDR1 SGHDT, CDR2 YYEEEE. CDR3 length equals 16 residues. V lost 3 bases, J lost 1 base, and 14 bases lay in between. Written as DNA, the CDR3 is TGTGCCAGCAGCTGGGGCGGACAGTCGAGCAATCAGCCCCAGCATTTT. This sequence encodes CASSWGGQSSNQPQHF. Full variable domain (remainder filled in from reference TRBV5-6 and TRBJ1-5): DAGVTQSPTHLIKTRGQQVTLRCSPKSGHDTVSWYQQALGQGPQFIFQYYEEEERQRGNFPDRFSGHQFPNYSSELNVNALLLGDSALYLCASSWGGQSSNQPQHFGDGTRLSIL.

The table lists this clone with a few counts. The gene calls are TRBV29-1 and TRBJ2-6; possibly TRBD2 for D (5 bases). The length of the CDR3 is 17 residues. Per the germline V gene, CDR1 is SQVTM and CDR2 is ANQGSEA. V was pared by 7 bases and J by 0 bases, with 19 bases between. The DNA of the CDR3 is TGCAGCGCCGACACGGGCGGGCGGACCTCTGGGGCCAACGTCCTGACTTTC. Its protein is CSADTGGRTSGANVLTF.

This rearrangement joins TRBV7-8 to TRBJ2-5; D is unresolved. The germline V and J ends were trimmed by 5 bases and 4 bases, with 14 bases remaining between them. The CDR3 is 14 residues long. The V gene's germline CDR1 is SGHVS and CDR2 FQNEAQ. This CDR3 is CASSPVMERETQYF. DNA for the CDR3: TGTGCCAGCAGCCCAGTGATGGAGCGAGAGACCCAGTACTTC.

This rearrangement joins TRBV4-3 to TRBJ2-5, with 11 bases fitting TRBD1. The J call could be wrong; TRBJ2-7 is a better fit for the DNA end. The CDR3 has 17 amino acids. The V gene's germline CDR1 is LGHNA and CDR2 YSLEER. The CDR3 sequence is CASSLNAGTGGSYEQYF. For the CDR3, the DNA is TGCGCCAGCAGCCTGAACGCCGGGACAGGGGGTTCCTACGAGCAGTACTTC.

This clone came up once. This rearrangement joins TRBV25-1 to TRBJ2-5, with 9 bases identical to TRBD2. J was trimmed by 2 bases and V by 4 bases; bases with no gene match: 2. The CDR3 sequence is 14 residues long. Germline CDR1 reads MGHDK; CDR2 reads SYGVNS. The CDR3 region has the DNA TGTGCCAGCAGTGTTAGCGGGGGACAAGAGACCCAGTACTTC. Translating gives CASSVSGGQETQYF.

The V and J genes are TRBV11-2 and TRBJ2-3; TRBD2 agrees at 10 bases. This CDR3 spans 16 amino acids. In germline, CDR1 is SGHAT, CDR2 FQNNGV. V was pared by 6 bases and J by 2 bases, with 8 bases of the junction left unmatched. CDR3 sequence reads: CASSYTSGDYTDTQYF. In DNA form, the CDR3 reads TGTGCCAGCAGTTACACTAGCGGGGATTACACAGATACGCAGTATTTT. Together with reference TRBV11-2 and TRBJ2-3, the CDR3 gives the full variable domain: EAGVAQSPRYKIIEKRQSVAFWCNPISGHATLYWYQQILGQGPKLLIQFQNNGVVDDSQLPKDRFSAERLKGVDSTLKIQPAKLEDSAVYLCASSYTSGDYTDTQYFGPGTRLTVL.

In DNA, the CDR3 is TGTGCCAGCAGCTGGACTAGCGGGTACTTCACAGATACGCAGTATTTT. It translates to CASSWTSGYFTDTQYF. The rearrangement joins TRBV7-2 to TRBJ2-3; TRBD2 matches at 11 bases. This CDR3 region has 16 residues. Germline V lookup: CDR1 SGHTA, CDR2 FQGNSA. V lost 4 bases and J lost 2; bases outside the gene matches: 5.

The V call is TRBV19, the J call TRBJ1-1, with D unclear. This CDR3 has 15 residues. Germline CDR1 and CDR2: LNHDA and SQIVND (reference sequence). V was shortened by 1 base and J by 5 bases, with 14 bases between the two germline ends. The CDR3, as DNA: TGTGCCAGTAGTATAGCCGGGGTAGGAAAAACTGAAGCTTTCTTT. This translates into CASSIAGVGKTEAFF.

The chain has TRBV7-9 and TRBJ1-6; the match to TRBD1 covers 10 bases. Germline CDR1 reads SEHNR; CDR2 reads FQNEAQ (reference sequence). CDR3 length: 14 amino acids. V lost 5 bases to trimming and J lost 9 bases; unmatched junction nucleotides: 4. The CDR3 is CASSDRGRISPLHF. CDR3 nucleotides: TGTGCCAGCAGCGACAGGGGGCGTATTTCACCCCTCCACTTT. Full variable domain (remainder filled in from reference TRBV7-9 and TRBJ1-6): DTGVSQNPRHKITKRGQNVTFRCDPISEHNRLYWYRQTLGQGPEFLTYFQNEAQLEKSRLLSDRFSAERPKGSFSTLEIQRTEQGDSAMYLCASSDRGRISPLHFGNGTRLTVT.

The rearrangement uses TRBV11-3 and TRBJ2-7, with 9 bases fitting TRBD1. Trimming cost V 1 base and J 5 bases; bases outside gene matches: 3. The CDR3 covers 14 residues. CDR1 and CDR2 (germline): SGHNT, YENEEA. Written as DNA, the CDR3 is TGTGCCAGCAGCTTAGGGGACAGGGAAAACGAGCAGTACTTC. Amino acids: CASSLGDRENEQYF.

The rearrangement joins TRBV19 to TRBJ1-5; possibly TRBD1 for D (5 bases). The CDR3 consists of 16 residues. V was clipped by 5 bases and J by 0 bases, with 14 bases between them. From germline, CDR1 is LNHDA and CDR2 SQIVND (reference sequence). CDR3 in amino acids: CASSHRKGYSNQPQHF. In DNA, the CDR3 is TGTGCCAGTAGTCACAGGAAGGGGTATAGCAATCAGCCCCAGCATTTT.

This clone was seen a handful of times. A read error may account for a junction end that differs from germline. V and J are TRBV2 and TRBJ2-5, with TRBD2 matching over 8 bases. CDR3 size: 14 residues. CDR1 SNHLY and CDR2 FYNNEI come from the germline V gene. CDR3 DNA sequence: TGTGCCGGCAGGGGCCTAGCGGGCTTAGGGGCCCAGTACTTC. Its protein product is CAGRGLAGLGAQYF.